This TCR beta chain was sequenced in a study of cytomegalovirus exposure and HLA in healthy donors. General study results and limits: Some V segments could not be told apart, so they were left out, TRBV6-2 and TRBV6-3 among them. Later analysis identified about 18,000 TCR beta sequences associated with HLA alleles, using a false discovery rate threshold of 0.05. The presence/absence work took it that sequencing depth was about the same across donors.

V dropped 2 bases and J dropped 5 bases, with 10 bases sitting between them. Germline-derived CDR1 and CDR2 are MNHEY and SMNVEV (reference sequence). CDR3 length: 14 amino acids. Researchers ran the PCR with 60 Vbeta and 13 Jbeta primers. This table comes from immunoSEQ multiplex PCR, and its TCRdb copy is limited to in-frame clones, with some not included. The profile shows approximately 150,000 clones, roughly 75% of them singletons. In the case of this clone: Its cognate antigen is unknown.

The chain employs TRBV27 and TRBJ2-1; a weak D match, TRBD2 (6 bases). Sequenced material: PBMCs. The clonotype comes from a man aged 18 to 35 in good health and CMV-seropositive. DNA of the CDR3: TGTGCCAGCAGTTTAGTCCGGGAGCACAATGAGCAGTTCTTC. It is translated as CASSLVREHNEQFF.